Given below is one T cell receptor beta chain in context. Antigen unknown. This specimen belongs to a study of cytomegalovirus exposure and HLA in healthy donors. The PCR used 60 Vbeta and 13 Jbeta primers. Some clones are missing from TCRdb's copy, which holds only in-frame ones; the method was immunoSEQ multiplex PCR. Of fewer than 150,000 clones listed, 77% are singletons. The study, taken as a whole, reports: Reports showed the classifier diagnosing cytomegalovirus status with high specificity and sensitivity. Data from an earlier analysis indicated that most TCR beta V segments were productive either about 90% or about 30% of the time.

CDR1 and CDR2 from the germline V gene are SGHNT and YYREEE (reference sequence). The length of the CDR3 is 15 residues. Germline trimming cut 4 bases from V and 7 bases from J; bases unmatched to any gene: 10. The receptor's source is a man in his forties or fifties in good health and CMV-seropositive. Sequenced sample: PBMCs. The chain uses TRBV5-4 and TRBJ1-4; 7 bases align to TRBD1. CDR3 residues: CASSASQGGGEKLFF. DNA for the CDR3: TGTGCCAGCAGCGCGAGCCAGGGGGGTGGTGAAAAACTGTTTTTT.